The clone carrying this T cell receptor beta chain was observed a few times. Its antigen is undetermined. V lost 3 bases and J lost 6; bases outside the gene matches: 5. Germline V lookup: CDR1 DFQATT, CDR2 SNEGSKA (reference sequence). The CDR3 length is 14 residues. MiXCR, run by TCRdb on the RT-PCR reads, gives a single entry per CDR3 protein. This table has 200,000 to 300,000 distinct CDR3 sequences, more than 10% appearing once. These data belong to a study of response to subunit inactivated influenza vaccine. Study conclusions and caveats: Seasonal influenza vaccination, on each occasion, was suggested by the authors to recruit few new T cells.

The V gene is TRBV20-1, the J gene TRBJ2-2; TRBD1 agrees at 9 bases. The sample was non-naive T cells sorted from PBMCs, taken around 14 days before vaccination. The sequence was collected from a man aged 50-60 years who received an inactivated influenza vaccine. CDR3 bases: TGCAGTGCTAGCAAACAGGGGGCGGCCGGGGAGCTGTTTTTT. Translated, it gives CSASKQGAAGELFF.